This T cell receptor (beta chain) was identified during a study of blood T cell repertoires in COVID-19. The wider study: Collection of acute and convalescent COVID-19 samples took place in the United States, Italy and Spain.

The study counted Cohort 3 donors as recovered given two negative PCRs, clearance, or symptom resolution. Here immunoSEQ multiplex PCR was the method, and the copy in TCRdb shows in-frame clones only, minus some. The table has roughly 280,000 clones, over 75% seen once; the top ten hold 2% to 3%. This CDR3 comprises 15 residues. Deletions cut 10 bases from V and 0 bases from J, with 19 bases between. Germline values: CDR1 ENHRY, CDR2 SYGVKD. Sequenced sample: PBMCs or T cells enriched from blood (not recorded which). The sequence came from a woman aged 18-35 years who had recovered from COVID-19. The chain uses TRBV10-3 and TRBJ2-7, with D maybe TRBD2 (5 bases). CDR3 sequence reads: CATRHLLSGSYEQYF. CDR3 DNA sequence: TGTGCCACCCGGCATTTGCTAAGCGGCTCCTACGAGCAGTACTTC.